This T cell receptor beta chain originates from a study of blood T cell repertoires in COVID-19. Study as a whole: Specimens from acute and convalescent COVID-19 originated in the United States, Italy and Spain. T cells, B-cell-depleted T cells, or PBMCs supplied cDNA or gDNA.

Libraries were prepared by immunoSEQ multiplex PCR; TCRdb keeps only in-frame clonotypes and omits some of them. The table lists about 300,000 clones, 85% to 90% of them singletons. This clone showed up just a few times. The sequenced material came from peripheral blood. The receptor was derived from a man aged 70-80 years with acute or convalescent COVID-19.

The CDR3: CSASRGNEKLFF. In DNA form, the CDR3 reads TGCAGTGCTAGTCGAGGGAATGAAAAACTGTTTTTT. The rearrangement uses TRBV20-1 and TRBJ1-4; D unclear. V lost 3 bases to trimming and J lost 5 bases, with 7 bases between them. The CDR3 sequence is 12 residues long. Germline values: CDR1 DFQATT, CDR2 SNEGSKA (reference sequence).